This TCR beta chain stems from a study of beta chain features in type 1 diabetes. Study-wide findings and caveats: Moderately but significantly shorter TCRB CDR3s were found in Type 1 diabetes patients in all four CD4+ subsets. cDNA sequencing could over-represent cells with high TCR expression. Among type 1 diabetes patients, VDJ junctions had fewer insertions and more deletions.

Trimming cost V 5 bases and J 1 base; bases outside gene matches: 6. The germline CDR1 and CDR2 sequences are GTSNPN and SVGIG (reference sequence). There are 15 residues in the CDR3. In regard to this clone: Its specificity is not known.

TCRB transcripts that were expressed got sequenced, as all of the isolated RNA had been reverse transcribed. Naive, central memory and regulatory T cell samples averaged about 3.6 million immunoSEQ reads each. Sequencing was performed with immunoSEQ multiplex PCR; in TCRdb, only in-frame clones are kept and a portion is missing. The profile shows some 140,000 clones, approximately 10% of them singletons. The chain carries TRBV30 and TRBJ2-2; 8 bases agree with TRBD1. The sequenced material came from central memory CD4+ T cells from blood. This clonotype was sampled from a man aged 25-45 years with type 1 diabetes. The CDR3 bases are TGTGCCTGGTGTACAGGACAGGGGAACACCGGGGAGCTGTTTTTT. As protein: CAWCTGQGNTGELFF.